Below are 18 T cell receptor beta chains sequenced from a single sample in a study of T cells after yellow fever vaccination. TCRdb recomputed calls from the 5' RACE reads with MiXCR, one row per CDR3 protein. The table shows over 45,000 distinct CDR3 sequences, with 5.5% to 6% occurring only once. The sequencing here drew on PBMCs, either bulk or a sorted T-cell subset (CD4+, CD8+, memory, or dextramer-sorted; not recorded which), taken on the day of the yellow fever booster vaccination. All receptors come from a man aged 18 to 30 who received the YFV17D yellow fever vaccine.

This clonotype was observed a few times. The chain uses TRBV14 and TRBJ1-6; D is unresolved. V lost 3 bases, J lost 7 bases, and 13 bases lay in between. Per the germline V gene, CDR1 is SGHDN and CDR2 is FVKESK. The CDR3 runs 15 residues. The CDR3 DNA is TGTGCCAGCAGCCATATGGAGTATTCCAATTCACCCCTCCACTTT. It translates to CASSHMEYSNSPLHF.

This clonotype came up a few times. This chain joins TRBV10-3 and TRBJ2-1, with 7 bases lining up with TRBD1. With 2 bases clipped from V and 4 bases from J, the junction kept 2 bases outside the gene matches. CDR1 and CDR2 (germline): ENHRY, SYGVKD. This CDR3 has 14 amino acids. The CDR3 sequence: CAISELQGYNEQFF. Written as DNA, the CDR3 is TGTGCCATCAGTGAGCTACAGGGGTACAATGAGCAGTTCTTC.

Ten or more counts support this clonotype. CDR3 region: CASSQDLVGVGREQFF. The CDR3 bases are TGCGCCAGCAGCCAAGATCTCGTGGGGGTGGGCCGTGAGCAGTTCTTC. The gene calls are TRBV4-3 and TRBJ2-1; D may match TRBD1 or TRBD2 (5 bases each). Trimming removed 0 bases from V and 9 bases from J, with 18 bases in between. The CDR3 has 16 amino acids. Looked up from germline, CDR1 is LGHNA and CDR2 is YSLEER.

V usage is TRBV6-5 and J usage is TRBJ2-2, with D possibly being TRBD1 (6 bases). V was pared by 5 bases and J by 6 bases, with 16 bases between. This CDR3 region has 15 residues. Per germline, CDR1 MNHEY and CDR2 SVGAGI. In nucleotides, the CDR3 is TGTGCCAGCAGTCGGCAGCAGGGGAGAGCCGGGGAGCTGTTTTTT. Translating gives CASSRQQGRAGELFF.

This clonotype was recorded many times. The genes are TRBV4-1 and TRBJ1-5; D is ambiguous. Germline loops: CDR1 MGHRA, CDR2 YSYEKL. Trimming removed 0 bases from V and 6 bases from J, with 9 bases in between. This CDR3 has 14 amino acids. This chain's CDR3 is CASSQEGSTQPQHF. CDR3 sequence (DNA): TGCGCCAGCAGCCAAGAAGGGTCGACTCAGCCCCAGCATTTT.

This clonotype has ten or more counts. The chain recombines TRBV7-6 with TRBJ2-7; D remains ambiguous. V lost 1 base and J 3 bases, leaving 16 bases between the germline ends. Germline assignment: CDR1 SGHVS and CDR2 FNYEAQ. The CDR3 sequence is 16 residues long. Written as DNA, the CDR3 is TGTGCCAGCAGCTTAGGACCCCACGGAGCGCTCTACGAGCAGTACGTC. Translating it yields CASSLGPHGALYEQYV.

This clonotype was counted a few times. This rearrangement joins TRBV10-3 to TRBJ1-1, with 8 bases identical to TRBD1. Germline V gene sequence: CDR1 ENHRY, CDR2 SYGVKD. Trimming cost V 0 bases and J 4 bases; bases outside gene matches: 7. The CDR3 runs 16 residues. The DNA of the CDR3 is TGTGCCATCAGTGAGTCCCGGACAGGGTTTGTCACTGAAGCTTTCTTT. Its translation: CAISESRTGFVTEAFF.

Only a few counts were recorded for this clonotype. This chain connects TRBV14 to TRBJ1-1, with D perhaps matching TRBD1 (5 bases). Germline-derived CDR1 and CDR2 are SGHDN and FVKESK. V lost 6 bases to trimming and J lost 1 base, with 15 bases between them. The CDR3 consists of 15 residues. In DNA form, the CDR3 reads TGTGCCAGCAGTCTCGTCCGCGGGGGGAACACTGAAGCTTTCTTT. Protein sequence: CASSLVRGGNTEAFF.

The table lists this clonotype with a few counts. The chain is built from TRBV27 and TRBJ2-5; D remains unclear. Germline V CDR1 and CDR2: MNHEY, SMNVEV (reference sequence). CDR3 size: 16 residues. The V end was cut by 2 bases, the J end by 4 bases, with 17 bases between. CDR3 in amino acids: CASSLNSGVPTETQYF. The CDR3 DNA sequence: TGTGCCAGCAGTTTAAATTCGGGTGTTCCGACAGAGACCCAGTACTTC.

The rearrangement links TRBV10-3 to TRBJ2-1; TRBD2 aligns across 12 bases. The J segment lost 0 bases and the V segment lost 10 bases, leaving 10 bases of the junction unmatched. The CDR3 covers 17 residues. CDR1 and CDR2 from the germline V gene are ENHRY and SYGVKD. CDR3 in amino acids: CATRTSGALSSYNEQFF. CDR3 sequence (DNA): TGTGCCACCCGGACTAGCGGGGCACTAAGCTCCTACAATGAGCAGTTCTTC.

This clonotype was detected ten times or more. V and J are TRBV4-1 and TRBJ1-4; perhaps TRBD1 as D (5 bases). CDR1 and CDR2 from the germline V gene are MGHRA and YSYEKL. Trimming took off 2 bases at V and 5 bases at J, with 12 bases between the two ends. There are 15 residues in the CDR3. In DNA form, the CDR3 reads TGCGCCAGCAGCCAAAACGAGGGGTTAAATGAAAAACTGTTTTTT. Translated, it gives CASSQNEGLNEKLFF.

The CDR3 sequence is CASSPRQGINEKLFF. CDR3 DNA sequence: TGTGCCAGCAGCCCTCGACAGGGAATTAATGAAAAACTGTTTTTT. The chain recombines TRBV7-6 with TRBJ1-4; 7 bases match TRBD1. The J segment lost 4 bases and the V segment lost 5 bases, leaving 7 bases of the junction unmatched. CDR3 length equals 15 residues. CDR1 and CDR2 (germline): SGHVS, FNYEAQ.

This clonotype occurred many times. The CDR3 loop is CASSLSDNTEAFF. The CDR3 DNA reads as TGTGCCAGCAGCTTATCAGATAACACTGAAGCTTTCTTT. This chain joins TRBV7-9 and TRBJ1-1; D unresolved. The germline gives CDR1 SEHNR, CDR2 FQNEAQ (reference sequence). The CDR3 covers 13 residues. Trimming stripped 2 bases from V and 2 bases from J, with 6 bases between.

Comments on this clonotype: One junction end disagrees with the germline gene, perhaps due to a read error. J is TRBJ2-1 and V is TRBV3-1; tentatively, D is TRBD1 (7 bases). The germline gives CDR1 LGHDT, CDR2 YNNKEL (reference sequence). The CDR3 is 16 amino acids. CDR3 DNA: TGCGCCAGCAGTTCCTTGGAGGGGGGAATACAGGGGGAGCAGTTCTTC. Amino acid sequence: CASSSLEGGIQGEQFF.

This chain links TRBV25-1 with TRBJ1-2; 8 bases fit TRBD1. Germline assignment: CDR1 MGHDK and CDR2 SYGVNS. The CDR3 extends over 15 amino acids. Trimming removed 1 base from V and 0 bases from J; junction bases left unmatched: 1. This CDR3 is CASSELTGANYGYTF. CDR3 DNA sequence: TGTGCCAGCAGTGAATTGACAGGGGCTAACTATGGCTACACCTTC.

This chain connects TRBV9 to TRBJ2-3; D is perhaps TRBD2 (6 bases). The germline V and J ends were trimmed by 3 bases and 11 bases, with 13 bases remaining between them. The V gene's germline CDR1 is SGDLS and CDR2 YYNGEE. The CDR3 runs 12 residues. CDR3 coding DNA: TGTGCCAGCAGCGATTTGTCGGGGGTGCAGTATTTT. Protein product: CASSDLSGVQYF.

The chain employs TRBV9 and TRBJ2-1; TRBD2 might be the D (6 bases). V shed 6 bases and J shed 9 bases, with 22 bases lying between them. Per the germline V gene, CDR1 is SGDLS and CDR2 is YYNGEE. The CDR3 totals 15 residues. The CDR3 DNA sequence: TGTGCCAGCAACCGTGGGACTGCCACTGGGGGTGAGCAGTTCTTC. This sequence encodes CASNRGTATGGEQFF.

This clonotype occurred many times. DNA of the CDR3: TGTGCCAGCAGGCCAGGGGGGGGGAACATTCAGTACTTC. It yields the protein CASRPGGGNIQYF. This chain connects TRBV12-3 or TRBV12-4 to TRBJ2-4; possibly TRBD1 or TRBD2 for D (7 bases each). The germline V and J ends were trimmed by 6 bases and 7 bases, with 13 bases remaining between them. The CDR3 consists of 13 residues.